Following are 10 T cell receptor beta chains from one sample sequenced in a study of cytomegalovirus exposure and HLA in healthy donors. TCRdb's copy holds only in-frame clones and misses some; the assay was immunoSEQ multiplex PCR. The repertoire holds 120,000 or so clones, with about nine tenths as singletons. What was sequenced was PBMCs. These receptors were obtained from a man aged 25-45 years in good health and CMV-seronegative.

The gene calls are TRBV25-1 and TRBJ2-1; 9 nucleotides match TRBD1. The junction had 7 bases not matched to a gene; V was cut back by 2 bases and J by 5 bases. Germline V gives CDR1 MGHDK, CDR2 SYGVNS. This CDR3 spans 16 amino acids. The CDR3 sequence is CASSEAPGQGHNEQFF. The CDR3 DNA reads as TGTGCCAGCAGTGAAGCACCGGGACAGGGACACAATGAGCAGTTCTTC.

The rearrangement links TRBV25-1 to TRBJ2-1; 11 bases are a match to TRBD2. The CDR3 is 18 residues long. Germline V gene lookup returns CDR1 MGHDK and CDR2 SYGVNS. J lost 2 bases, V lost 4 bases, and 10 bases had no gene match. Written as DNA, the CDR3 is TGTGCCAGCAGTGCAACTAGCGGGAGTTACCCCCCCTACAATGAGCAGTTCTTC. It encodes CASSATSGSYPPYNEQFF. The entire variable domain, with the rest obtained from reference TRBV25-1 and TRBJ2-1, is as follows: EADIYQTPRYLVIGTGKKITLECSQTMGHDKMYWYQQDPGMELHLIHYSYGVNSTEKGDLSSESTVSRIRTEHFPLTLESARPSHTSQYLCASSATSGSYPPYNEQFFGPGTRLTVL.

This clone was detected a few times. The CDR3 DNA reads as TGCGCCAGCAGCTTGGGCGATAAGAACACTGAAGCTTTCTTT. It yields the protein CASSLGDKNTEAFF. The gene calls are TRBV5-1 and TRBJ1-1; D call uncertain. This CDR3 has 14 residues. Looked up from germline, CDR1 is SGHRS and CDR2 is YFSETQ. V was shortened by 0 bases and J by 1 base, with 7 bases between the two germline ends.

This chain joins TRBV5-6 and TRBJ2-7, with 8 bases aligning to TRBD2. With 4 bases clipped from V and 2 bases from J, the junction kept 5 bases outside the gene matches. This CDR3 has 14 amino acids. Germline V gives CDR1 SGHDT, CDR2 YYEEEE. CDR3 DNA sequence: TGTGCCAGCAGCGGAGCGGGAGCGCCCTACGAGCAGTACTTC. It translates to CASSGAGAPYEQYF.

This sequence joins TRBV7-6 and TRBJ2-7; 14 bases align to TRBD2. V dropped 5 bases and J dropped 0; count of bases not matched to a gene: 9. The CDR3 runs to 18 residues. Germline V gene data show CDR1 as SGHVS and CDR2 as FNYEAQ. For the CDR3, the DNA is TGTGCCAGCAGCACCGGACTAGCGGGAGGCCCTCTCTCCTACGAGCAGTACTTC. It codes for CASSTGLAGGPLSYEQYF.

This chain connects TRBV6-5 to TRBJ2-2; TRBD2 agrees at 9 bases. The V and J ends lost 6 bases and 1 base, in that order; junction bases with no gene match: 3. This CDR3 comprises 15 residues. Germline V gives CDR1 MNHEY, CDR2 SVGAGI. As DNA, the CDR3 is TGTGCCAGCAGCCTAGCGGGAATGAACACCGGGGAGCTGTTTTTT. Its translation is CASSLAGMNTGELFF.

The J gene is TRBJ2-1, the V gene TRBV4-3; TRBD2 might be the D (6 bases). V lost 0 bases to trimming and J lost 5 bases, with 20 bases between them. Per germline, CDR1 LGHNA and CDR2 YSLEER. This CDR3 region has 18 residues. Here the CDR3 DNA reads TGCGCCAGCAGCCAAGATCTGGCTTTAGCGGTGGGGAACAATGAGCAGTTCTTC. Protein: CASSQDLALAVGNNEQFF.

The chain links TRBV10-3 to TRBJ2-3, with 7 bases matching TRBD2. The CDR3 spans 18 residues. Trimming removed 3 bases from V and 3 bases from J; junction bases left unmatched: 15. Germline CDR1 and CDR2: ENHRY and SYGVKD. CDR3 sequence: CAISDPLGAGKGTDTQYF. The DNA of the CDR3 is TGTGCCATCAGTGACCCCCTTGGAGCGGGAAAGGGGACAGATACGCAGTATTTT.

The count of this clone is one. The chain links TRBV5-4 to TRBJ2-1; 8 nucleotides agree with TRBD2. J was trimmed by 7 bases and V by 3 bases; bases with no gene match: 12. Germline-derived CDR1 and CDR2 are SGHNT and YYREEE (reference sequence). The CDR3 totals 16 residues. The CDR3 loop reads CASSSARDRGGNEQFF. CDR3 nucleotide sequence: TGTGCCAGCAGCTCCGCCCGGGACCGGGGGGGGAATGAGCAGTTCTTC.

This rearrangement joins TRBV15 to TRBJ2-1; TRBD2 agrees at 8 bases. J gave up 3 bases and V 1 base, and 8 bases lay outside the gene matches. Germline V gives CDR1 LNHNV, CDR2 YYDKDF (reference sequence). CDR3 length: 17 residues. The CDR3 loop is CATSRVDLAGVYNEQFF. The CDR3 nucleotides are TGTGCCACCAGCAGAGTAGACCTAGCGGGCGTCTACAATGAGCAGTTCTTC.